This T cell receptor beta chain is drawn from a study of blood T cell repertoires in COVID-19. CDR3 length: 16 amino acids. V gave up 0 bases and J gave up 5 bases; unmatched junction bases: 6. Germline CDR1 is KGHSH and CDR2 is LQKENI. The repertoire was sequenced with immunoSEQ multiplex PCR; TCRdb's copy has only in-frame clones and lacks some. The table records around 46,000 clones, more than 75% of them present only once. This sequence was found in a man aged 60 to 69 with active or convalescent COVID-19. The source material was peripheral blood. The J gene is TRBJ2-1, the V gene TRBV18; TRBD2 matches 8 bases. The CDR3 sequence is CASSPPRGAWNNEQFF. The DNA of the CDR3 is TGTGCCAGCTCACCACCGCGGGGGGCCTGGAACAATGAGCAGTTCTTC. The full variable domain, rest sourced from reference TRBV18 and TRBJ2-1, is NAGVMQNPRHLVRRRGQEARLRCSPMKGHSHVYWYRQLPEEGLKFMVYLQKENIIDESGMPKERFSAEFPKEGPSILRIQQVVRGDSAAYFCASSPPRGAWNNEQFFGPGTRLTVL.